Below are 26 T cell receptor beta chains sequenced from a single sample in a study of blood T cells in healthy people across ages. A sample-barcoded 5' primer and a J-beta primer mix were used in a second PCR of roughly 7 to 11 cycles. From the 5' RACE reads, TCRdb called clonotypes with MiXCR, one entry per CDR3 protein. The sample has 1.5 million to 2 million distinct CDR3 sequences, approximately 28% seen once. The specimen was blood. The receptors were gathered from a woman aged 25 to 39 in good health.

This clonotype showed up many times. The chain couples TRBV27 to TRBJ1-2, with TRBD1 identical over 9 bases. V lost 5 bases and J lost 4; bases outside the gene matches: 5. The CDR3 loop spans 14 amino acids. Per germline, CDR1 MNHEY and CDR2 SMNVEV (reference sequence). The CDR3 loop reads CASSRGDRAYGYTF. The CDR3 coding sequence is TGTGCCAGCAGTCGTGGGGACAGGGCCTATGGCTACACCTTC.

The chain uses TRBV20-1 and TRBJ1-1; possibly TRBD1 for D (5 bases). Germline V gives CDR1 DFQATT, CDR2 SNEGSKA (reference sequence). Trimming removed 2 bases from V and 1 base from J, with 11 bases in between. CDR3 length: 14 amino acids. The CDR3 protein is CSARIGQTNTEAFF. The CDR3 nucleotides read TGCAGTGCTAGAATTGGACAAACGAACACTGAAGCTTTCTTT.

This clonotype was counted only a few times. The germline gene is not matched at one end of the junction; a read error may be the cause. The chain links TRBV7-9 to TRBJ1-4, with D tentatively TRBD1 (5 bases). The CDR3 runs 15 residues. Germline CDR1 reads SEHNR; CDR2 reads FQNEAQ (reference sequence). CDR3 sequence: CASSTRQTGNEKRFF. DNA for the CDR3: TGTGCCAGCAGCACCAGACAGACGGGGAATGAAAAACGGTTTTTT.

This chain links TRBV6-2 or TRBV6-3 with TRBJ1-1; D call uncertain. The CDR3 extends over 14 amino acids. CDR1 and CDR2 (germline): MNHEY, SVGEGT. Trimming took 4 bases from V and 1 from J, leaving 10 bases between them. The CDR3 spells CASSFGLPNTEAFF. CDR3 nucleotide sequence: TGTGCCAGCAGTTTCGGACTCCCGAACACTGAAGCTTTCTTT.

On this clonotype itself: Possible read error: a much larger clone is one base away. The V gene is TRBV2, the J gene TRBJ2-4; 8 bases align to TRBD1. The junction had 8 bases not matched to a gene; V was cut back by 3 bases and J by 13 bases. Germline V lookup: CDR1 SNHLY, CDR2 FYNNEI. This CDR3 has 13 amino acids. CDR3 sequence reads: CASSETGDLEQYF. In DNA form, the CDR3 reads TGTGCCAGCAGTGAGACAGGGGATCTTGAGCAGTACTTC.

This clonotype occurred once. Germline and junction disagree at one end, which may indicate a read error. The chain carries TRBV7-2 and TRBJ2-2; TRBD1 is a possible D gene (6 bases). Germline CDR1 is SGHTA and CDR2 is FQGNSA. This CDR3 has 15 residues. The CDR3 sequence is CASSLGGGSTGERFF. The CDR3 nucleotides read TGTGCCAGCAGCTTAGGAGGGGGATCCACCGGGGAGCGGTTTTTT.

This clonotype was recorded at least ten times. The chain combines TRBV5-1 with TRBJ1-2; D remains unclear. CDR1 and CDR2 (germline): SGHRS, YFSETQ. V lost 4 bases to trimming and J lost 4 bases, with 11 bases between them. The CDR3 is 13 residues long. DNA of the CDR3: TGCGCCAGCAGCCCCGGGTCCCTCTATGGCTACACCTTC. This gives the protein CASSPGSLYGYTF.

The rearrangement uses TRBV20-1 and TRBJ1-2, with D perhaps matching TRBD1 (6 bases). The CDR3 runs 15 residues. Germline-derived CDR1 and CDR2 are DFQATT and SNEGSKA (reference sequence). V lost 2 bases to trimming and J lost 3 bases, with 16 bases between them. CDR3 protein: CSARYSGGGDYGYTF. DNA of the CDR3: TGCAGTGCTAGATACAGCGGGGGGGGCGACTATGGCTACACCTTC.

This chain joins TRBV12-5 and TRBJ1-2; 8 nucleotides line up with TRBD1. The CDR3 contains 14 residues. Germline CDR1 LGHNT, CDR2 FRNRAP. With 0 bases clipped from V and 8 bases from J, the junction kept 5 bases outside the gene matches. CDR3: CASGLVPGGSGYTF. CDR3 sequence (DNA): TGTGCTAGTGGTTTGGTTCCAGGGGGCTCCGGCTACACCTTC.

The CDR3 region is CASPPTRGLATHEQFF. CDR3 DNA sequence: TGTGCCAGCCCACCGACTCGGGGACTAGCAACCCATGAGCAGTTCTTC. The V and J genes are TRBV28 and TRBJ2-1, with 9 positions matching TRBD2. J gave up 8 bases and V 8 bases, and 16 bases lay outside the gene matches. There are 16 residues in the CDR3. Germline CDR1 and CDR2: MDHEN and SYDVKM.

This clonotype was seen ten or more times. The genes are TRBV2 and TRBJ2-6, with 7 nucleotides matching TRBD1. CDR3 length: 15 residues. CDR1 is SNHLY and CDR2 is FYNNEI in the germline V gene. V dropped 7 bases and J dropped 1; count of bases not matched to a gene: 4. Here the CDR3 reads CASKTGRSGANVLTF. CDR3 nucleotide sequence: TGTGCCAGCAAGACAGGGCGGTCTGGGGCCAACGTCCTGACTTTC.

The chain couples TRBV4-3 to TRBJ2-5; 15 positions agree with TRBD2. This CDR3 has 18 amino acids. The germline gives CDR1 LGHNA, CDR2 YSLEER. J lost 3 bases, V lost 5 bases, and 10 bases had no gene match. CDR3 sequence: CASSKRPGLAGGEETQYF. The CDR3 region has the DNA TGCGCCAGCAGCAAACGTCCGGGACTAGCGGGGGGCGAAGAGACCCAGTACTTC.

The chain combines TRBV7-2 with TRBJ2-5; 8 bases map to TRBD2. There are 16 residues in the CDR3. Trimming at V came to 5 bases and at J to 0 bases, leaving 8 bases not matched to a gene. Germline lookup yields CDR1 SGHTA and CDR2 FQGNSA. The CDR3 loop is CASSRDSGTYQETQYF. In nucleotides, the CDR3 is TGTGCCAGCAGCAGGGATAGCGGGACGTACCAAGAGACCCAGTACTTC.

Concerning this clonotype itself: A read error is possible here, since a much larger clone lies one base away. The CDR3 coding sequence is TGCAGCGTTGAAGACTCTTCAGGACTAGCCCAAGCCTGCGAGCAGTACTTC. Protein sequence: CSVEDSSGLAQACEQYF. The V call is TRBV29-1, the J call TRBJ2-5, with 8 bases fitting TRBD2. Matching the DNA end better, TRBJ2-7 makes the J call doubtful. This CDR3 has 17 amino acids. Germline loops: CDR1 SQVTM, CDR2 ANQGSEA.

This clonotype occurred a few times. A read error may be the cause here, since a much bigger clone is one base away. The V and J genes are TRBV4-3 and TRBJ2-4, with 8 bases identical to TRBD1. The length of the CDR3 is 15 residues. The germline V gene has CDR1 LGHNA and CDR2 YSLEER. V gave up 7 bases and J gave up 7 bases; unmatched junction bases: 12. This CDR3 reads CASNQGVGDRNIQYF. Written as DNA, the CDR3 is TGCGCCAGCAACCAGGGGGTAGGGGACAGGAACATTCAGTACTTC.

The chain links TRBV7-2 to TRBJ1-1; D is undetermined. Trimming cost V 5 bases and J 5 bases, with 15 bases left between them. The CDR3 runs to 14 residues. CDR1 is SGHTA and CDR2 is FQGNSA in the germline V gene. CDR3 sequence (DNA): TGTGCCAGCAGCCAGCAGTCGGGCGGGACTGAAGCTTTCTTT. Translation gives CASSQQSGGTEAFF.

This chain connects TRBV20-1 to TRBJ2-3; tentatively, D is TRBD1 (5 bases). Germline V lookup: CDR1 DFQATT, CDR2 SNEGSKA (reference sequence). V lost 4 bases and J lost 6, with 14 bases in between. The CDR3 sequence is 13 residues long. CDR3 in DNA: TGCAGTGCTAACAGGCTTGACACGGATACGCAGTATTTT. Translated, it gives CSANRLDTDTQYF.

The V gene is TRBV15, the J gene TRBJ2-1; 12 bases fit TRBD2. Germline values: CDR1 LNHNV, CDR2 YYDKDF (reference sequence). J was trimmed by 11 bases and V by 1 base; bases with no gene match: 9. This CDR3 comprises 16 residues. CDR3 amino acids: CATSRVRSSGGAKQFF. CDR3 DNA: TGTGCCACCAGCAGAGTGAGGTCTAGCGGGGGGGCTAAGCAGTTCTTC.

The chain employs TRBV20-1 and TRBJ1-4; tentative D call: TRBD1 (5 bases). Trimming left V 0 bases short and J 5 bases short, with 10 bases between. The germline CDR1 and CDR2 sequences are DFQATT and SNEGSKA (reference sequence). The CDR3 is 14 amino acids. Written as DNA, the CDR3 is TGCAGTGCTAGAGATCAGGGACGGAATGAAAAACTGTTTTTT. It encodes CSARDQGRNEKLFF.

This rearrangement joins TRBV29-1 to TRBJ2-5, with 10 bases lining up with TRBD2. This CDR3 is built from 13 residues. The V gene's germline CDR1 is SQVTM and CDR2 ANQGSEA. J was trimmed by 5 bases and V by 2 bases; bases with no gene match: 2. The CDR3 DNA is TGCAGCGTTGAAAGGACTAGCGGTGAGACCCAGTACTTC. This encodes CSVERTSGETQYF.

The rearrangement joins TRBV7-2 to TRBJ2-5; 10 positions match TRBD1. The tail of the sequence fits TRBJ2-7 better, so the J call may be wrong. CDR1 and CDR2 from the germline V gene are SGHTA and FQGNSA. The CDR3 runs to 17 residues. The CDR3 sequence is CASSFKDRGSPSYEQYF. The CDR3 region has the DNA TGTGCCAGCAGCTTCAAGGACAGGGGGTCCCCTTCCTACGAGCAGTACTTC.

This clonotype was seen a handful of times. The rearrangement joins TRBV29-1 to TRBJ1-2, with 7 bases matching TRBD1. CDR3 length: 13 residues. Germline CDR1 reads SQVTM; CDR2 reads ANQGSEA. J was trimmed by 6 bases and V by 6 bases; bases with no gene match: 10. The CDR3 DNA reads TGCAGCGTCCGCAAAGGGGGCGCGAATGGCTACACCTTC. Protein product: CSVRKGGANGYTF.

For this clonotype: Compared with germline, one end of the junction differs, possibly owing to a read error. The rearrangement joins TRBV12-3 or TRBV12-4 to TRBJ2-2, with unresolved D. The CDR3 length is 12 residues. The CDR3 DNA follows: TGTGCCAGCATAAAGAACCCCGGGGAGCTGTTTTTT. Its protein product is CASIKNPGELFF.

The chain joins TRBV19 to TRBJ2-5; D perhaps matches TRBD1 (6 bases). Looked up from germline, CDR1 is LNHDA and CDR2 is SQIVND (reference sequence). The CDR3 contains 13 residues. Trimming removed 5 bases from V and 11 bases from J, with 18 bases in between. CDR3 coding DNA: TGTGCCAGTAGTCCACGGGACACAACGGGGCAGTACTTC. Encoded protein: CASSPRDTTGQYF.

This chain joins TRBV27 and TRBJ2-1, with 8 bases that match TRBD2. Per the germline V gene, CDR1 is MNHEY and CDR2 is SMNVEV (reference sequence). This CDR3 region has 16 residues. V was pared by 8 bases and J by 5 bases, with 14 bases of the junction left unmatched. CDR3 in amino acids: CASVFRGGRLNNEQFF. Written as DNA, the CDR3 is TGTGCCAGCGTCTTCCGGGGCGGGAGGTTGAACAATGAGCAGTTCTTC.

This clonotype appeared a few times. DNA for the CDR3: TGCAGCGTTGACGTCCCGTCAGGAGCGTACAATGAGCAGTTCTTC. Its translation: CSVDVPSGAYNEQFF. This rearrangement joins TRBV29-1 to TRBJ2-1; D is undetermined. The length of the CDR3 is 15 residues. Trimming took 3 bases from V and 4 from J, leaving 16 bases between them. CDR1 is SQVTM, CDR2 ANQGSEA, per germline.